This T cell receptor beta chain was profiled in a study of CD8 T cells in Susac syndrome. Overall study: Blood was drawn from patients with Susac syndrome. At that point, they were therapy-naive, on corticosteroids, or on intravenous immunoglobulin alone.

A word on this clonotype: Its antigen is not known.

Sequencing of TCR beta was carried out in blood CD8+ and CD4+ T cells. Reverse transcription of roughly 0.45 to 1 ug RNA was performed with random hexamers. The method of amplification for TCR beta CDR3 was immunoSEQ multiplex PCR, covering 54 Vbeta and 13 Jbeta. TCRdb recomputed calls from the immunoSEQ multiplex PCR reads with MiXCR, one row per CDR3 protein. The data hold 65,000 to 100,000 distinct CDR3 sequences, with approximately 96% observed a single time. The CDR3 extends over 12 amino acids. V shed 3 bases and J shed 0 bases, with 6 bases lying between them. Looked up from germline, CDR1 is SQVTM and CDR2 is ANQGSEA. Points from the study as a whole: Expansion of Susac CD8+ clones peaked in TEMRA cells and in active patients.

Sequences were obtained from CD8+ T cells from PBMCs. The rearrangement uses TRBV29-1 and TRBJ2-7; D is unresolved. This receptor was taken from a human donor with Susac syndrome. The CDR3 nucleotides are TGCAGCGTTGAGGGGATCTCCTACGAGCAGTACTTC. Protein: CSVEGISYEQYF.